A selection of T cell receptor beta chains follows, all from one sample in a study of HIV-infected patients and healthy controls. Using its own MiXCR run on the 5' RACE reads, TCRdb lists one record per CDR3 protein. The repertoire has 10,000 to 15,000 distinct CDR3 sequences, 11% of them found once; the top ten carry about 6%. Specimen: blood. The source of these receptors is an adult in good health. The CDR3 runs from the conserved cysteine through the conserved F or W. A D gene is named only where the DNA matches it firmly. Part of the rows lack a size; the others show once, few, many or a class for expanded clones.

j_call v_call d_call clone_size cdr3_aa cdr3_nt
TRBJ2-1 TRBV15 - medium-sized CATSTSDSKQFF TGTGCCACCTCTACATCTGACTCGAAGCAGTTCTTC
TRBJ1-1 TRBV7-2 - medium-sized CASRREIMNTEAFF TGTGCCAGCAGGCGGGAAATAATGAACACTGAAGCTTTCTTT
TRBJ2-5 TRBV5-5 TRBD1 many CASSFTGTGGETQYF TGTGCCAGCAGCTTTACCGGGACAGGGGGAGAGACCCAGTACTTC
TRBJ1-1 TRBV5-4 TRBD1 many CASSSETGGKTEAFF TGTGCCAGCAGCTCAGAGACAGGGGGCAAGACTGAAGCTTTCTTT
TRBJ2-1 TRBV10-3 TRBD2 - CAISSSGSSYNEQFF TGTGCCATCAGTTCCAGCGGGAGTTCCTACAATGAGCAGTTCTTC
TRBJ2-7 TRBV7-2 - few CASSLLRAGTTYEQYF TGTGCCAGCAGCTTATTAAGGGCAGGGACGACCTACGAGCAGTACTTC
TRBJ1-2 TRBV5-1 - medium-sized CASSYDEGSRGYTF TGCGCCAGCAGCTATGACGAGGGTTCGCGTGGCTACACCTTC
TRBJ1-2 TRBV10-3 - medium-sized CAIRDSGNYGYTF TGTGCCATCAGGGACTCTGGGAACTATGGCTACACCTTC
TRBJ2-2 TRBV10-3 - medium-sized CAVSGERNTGELFF TGTGCCGTCTCAGGGGAGAGGAACACCGGGGAGCTGTTTTTT
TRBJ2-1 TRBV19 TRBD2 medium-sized CASSLGLAGSYNEQFF TGTGCCAGTAGCTTGGGACTAGCGGGATCCTACAATGAGCAGTTCTTC
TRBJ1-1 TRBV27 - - CASSFLTATEAFF TGTGCCAGCAGTTTTTTGACAGCCACTGAAGCTTTCTTT
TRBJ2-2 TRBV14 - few CASSQKADIRAGELFF TGTGCCAGCAGCCAAAAAGCGGATATAAGGGCCGGGGAGCTGTTTTTT
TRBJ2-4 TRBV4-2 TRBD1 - CASSPPGTGAGAKNIQYF TGTGCCAGCAGCCCCCCCGGGACAGGGGCTGGAGCCAAAAACATTCAGTACTTC
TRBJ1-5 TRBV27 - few CASSLYRGDQPQHF TGTGCCAGCAGTTTATATAGGGGCGATCAGCCCCAGCATTTT
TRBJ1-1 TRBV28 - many CASSPTGESAEAFF TGTGCCAGCAGTCCCACCGGGGAGTCCGCTGAAGCTTTCTTT
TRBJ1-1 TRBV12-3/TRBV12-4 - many CASSLGDTNTEAFF TGTGCCAGCAGTCTAGGGGACACGAACACTGAAGCTTTCTTT
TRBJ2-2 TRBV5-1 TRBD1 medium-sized CASSPGDSYTGELFF TGCGCCAGCAGCCCCGGGGACAGTTACACCGGGGAGCTGTTTTTT
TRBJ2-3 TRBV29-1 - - CSVEVATDTQYF TGCAGCGTTGAGGTTGCCACAGATACGCAGTATTTT
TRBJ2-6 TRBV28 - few CASSRTGSGANVLTF TGTGCCAGCAGTCGTACAGGATCCGGGGCCAACGTCCTGACTTTC
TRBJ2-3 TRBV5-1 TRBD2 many CASSRDYNTDTQYF TGCGCCAGCAGCCGGGACTATAACACAGATACGCAGTATTTT
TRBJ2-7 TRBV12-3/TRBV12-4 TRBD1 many CASSGQGYEQYF TGTGCCAGCAGTGGACAGGGCTACGAGCAGTACTTC
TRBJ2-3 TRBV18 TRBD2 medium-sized CASSPGTTTDTQYF TGTGCCAGCTCACCAGGGACTACCACAGATACGCAGTATTTT
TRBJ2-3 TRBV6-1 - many CASGPPTRGGDTQYF TGTGCCAGCGGGCCTCCCACTAGGGGGGGAGATACGCAGTATTTT
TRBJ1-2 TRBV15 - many CATSPEGYYGYTF TGTGCCACCAGCCCGGAGGGATACTATGGCTACACCTTC
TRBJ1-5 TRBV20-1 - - CSATGRSNQPQHF TGCAGTGCTACCGGAAGGAGCAATCAGCCCCAGCATTTT
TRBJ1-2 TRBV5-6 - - CASSLYGVPNYGYTF TGTGCCAGCAGCTTGTACGGGGTGCCTAACTATGGCTACACCTTC
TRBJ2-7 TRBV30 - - CAFDLFGPTSGQYF TGTGCCTTTGACCTATTCGGACCGACGAGCGGGCAGTACTTC
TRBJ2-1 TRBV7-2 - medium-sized CASSLASSSYNEQFF TGTGCCAGCAGCTTAGCCAGCAGCTCCTACAATGAGCAGTTCTTC
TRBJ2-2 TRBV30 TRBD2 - CAWRPGLVRTGELFF TGTGCCTGGAGACCGGGACTAGTACGGACCGGGGAGCTGTTTTTT